This TCR beta chain was sequenced in a study of shared clonotypes between healthy human individuals. Study in general: Donors had three CD4 naive, three CD4 memory, two CD8 naive and one CD8 memory plate apiece.

With respect to this clone: No antigen is known for it.

Clones were read by immunoSEQ multiplex PCR, and TCRdb kept only the in-frame ones, dropping some. The sample has over a million clones, 70% to 80% seen once; the top ten hold 0.6% to 0.75%. Study-wide findings and caveats: The small donor group covered limited genetic and exposure diversity.

Trimming removed 2 bases from V and 1 base from J, with 9 bases in between. This CDR3 has 14 amino acids. The germline gives CDR1 ENHRY, CDR2 SYGVKD. Study donors comprised healthy, HIV-negative adults devoid of recent acute infection or vaccination. This TCR came from a man aged 18 to 30 in good health. Some clones in this sample may be carry-over from other donors' samples. The genes are TRBV10-3 and TRBJ2-7; D is unresolved. Sequencing was carried out using memory CD4+ T cells from PBMCs. Subset denoted: CD45RA-negative fraction. The DNA for the CDR3 is TGTGCCATCAGTGAGGCTGAGGCTTCCTACGAGCAGTACTTC. It encodes CAISEAEASYEQYF.